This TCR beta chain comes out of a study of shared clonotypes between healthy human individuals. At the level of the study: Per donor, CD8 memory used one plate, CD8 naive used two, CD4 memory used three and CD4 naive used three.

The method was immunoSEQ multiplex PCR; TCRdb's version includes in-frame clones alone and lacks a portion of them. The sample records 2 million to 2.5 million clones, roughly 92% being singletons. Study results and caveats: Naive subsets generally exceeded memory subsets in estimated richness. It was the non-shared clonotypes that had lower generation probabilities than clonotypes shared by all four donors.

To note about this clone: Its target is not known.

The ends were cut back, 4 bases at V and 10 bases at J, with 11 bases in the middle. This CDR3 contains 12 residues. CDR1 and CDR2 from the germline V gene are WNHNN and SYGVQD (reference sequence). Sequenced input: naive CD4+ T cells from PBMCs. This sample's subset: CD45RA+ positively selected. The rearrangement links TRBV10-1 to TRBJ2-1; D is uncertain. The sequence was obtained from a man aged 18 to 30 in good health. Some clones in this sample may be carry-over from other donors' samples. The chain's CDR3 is CASSALVVEQFF. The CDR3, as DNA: TGCGCCAGCAGTGCTCTAGTCGTGGAGCAGTTCTTC.